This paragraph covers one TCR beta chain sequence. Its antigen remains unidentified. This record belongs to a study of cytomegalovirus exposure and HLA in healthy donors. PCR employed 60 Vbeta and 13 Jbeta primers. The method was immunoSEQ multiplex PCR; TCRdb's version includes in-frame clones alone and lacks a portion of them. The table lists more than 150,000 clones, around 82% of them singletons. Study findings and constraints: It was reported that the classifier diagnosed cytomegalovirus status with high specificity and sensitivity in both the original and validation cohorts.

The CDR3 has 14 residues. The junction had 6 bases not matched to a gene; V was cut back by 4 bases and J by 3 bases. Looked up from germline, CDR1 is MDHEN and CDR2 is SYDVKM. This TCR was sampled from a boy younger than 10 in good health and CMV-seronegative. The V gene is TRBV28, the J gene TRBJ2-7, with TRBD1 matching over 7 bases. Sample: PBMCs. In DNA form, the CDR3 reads TGTGCCAGCAGTTCAGGGACAGAAATCTACGAGCAGTACTTC. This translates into CASSSGTEIYEQYF.